This T cell receptor (beta chain) was profiled in a study of T cell responses to AZD1222 COVID-19 vaccine. Note on this clone: Antigen specificity is unknown.

Trimming removed 5 bases from V and 1 base from J, with 14 bases in between. This CDR3 region has 15 residues. The germline V gene has CDR1 MNHEY and CDR2 SVGEGT. TCRdb keeps only in-frame clones here, not all; method: immunoSEQ multiplex PCR. In the table there are roughly 170,000 clones, 90% of which are singletons. Notes on the study in general: Spike-specific TCR breadth rose after two AZD1222 doses, and depth rose as well. Donors, mostly white British, included more females; clonal diversity was possibly underestimated. Only a handful of AZD1222 recipients, more than 5 in all, had baseline seropositivity.

The sequence came from an adult in good health. The material sequenced was peripheral blood, taken on day 0 of AZD1222 vaccination. The chain joins TRBV6-2 or TRBV6-3 to TRBJ1-1, with D possibly TRBD1 on 5 matching bases. The CDR3 sequence: CASSDRGTKNTEAFF. CDR3 coding DNA: TGTGCCAGCAGTGATAGGGGCACGAAGAACACTGAAGCTTTCTTT.